This is a list of T cell receptor beta chains from one sample in a study of shared clonotypes between healthy human individuals. Some clones are missing from TCRdb's copy, which holds only in-frame ones; the method was immunoSEQ multiplex PCR. The sample holds millions of clones, 85% to 95% seen once. Sequencing was performed on naive CD4+ T cells from PBMCs. The receptors were gathered from a man aged 18 to 30 in good health. Some clones in this sample may be carry-over from other donors' samples. CDR3s include the opening cysteine and the closing phenylalanine or tryptophan. The order of the fields is V gene, D gene, J gene, clone size, CDR3 DNA, CDR3 protein. A D gene is named only where the DNA matches it firmly. Clone size appears in some rows only: once, few, many, or a class for an expanded clone.

TRBV5-5,-,TRBJ2-7,-,TGTGCCAGCAGTTGGACCGACCTCTACGAGCAGTACTTC,CASSWTDLYEQYF
TRBV19,-,TRBJ1-5,-,TGTGCCAGTAGTGACGGCTGGGGACAACGAAGCAATCAGCCCCAGCATTTT,CASSDGWGQRSNQPQHF
TRBV28,-,TRBJ2-7,few,TGTGCCAGCAGTTTTGCCGGCCTTACCCTCTCCTACGAGCAGTACTTC,CASSFAGLTLSYEQYF
TRBV7-9,-,TRBJ1-2,-,TGTGCCAGCAGCTTAGAGGGGTATGATGGCTACACCTTC,CASSLEGYDGYTF
TRBV7-8,-,TRBJ2-7,-,TGTGCCAGCAGCTTAGACGGCAGATCCTACGAGCAGTACTTC,CASSLDGRSYEQYF
TRBV28,TRBD2,TRBJ2-1,-,TGTGCCAGCAGTCCGACTAGCGGGAGAACCTACAATGAGCAGTTCTTC,CASSPTSGRTYNEQFF
TRBV7-9,TRBD1,TRBJ2-2,-,TGTGCCAGCCCTCTGGGTAGGGGGCCGGGCACCGGGGAGCTGTTTTTT,CASPLGRGPGTGELFF
TRBV28,TRBD1,TRBJ2-1,-,TGTGCCAGCAGTTTATCCGGGACAGGTAGGAATGAGCAGTTCTTC,CASSLSGTGRNEQFF
TRBV4-2,-,TRBJ1-2,-,TGTGCCAGCAGCCAAGGACGTCAGGTCTATGGCTACACCTTC,CASSQGRQVYGYTF
TRBV5-1,-,TRBJ2-5,-,TGCGCCAGCAGCTTGAGGCGGGATCAAGAGACCCAGTACTTC,CASSLRRDQETQYF
TRBV7-2,-,TRBJ1-3,-,TGTGCCAGCAGCTTAGCAGGAGTCTCTGGAAACACCATATATTTT,CASSLAGVSGNTIYF
TRBV7-2,TRBD1,TRBJ2-7,-,TGTGCCAGCGTCCGACAGGGGGGCTACGAGCAGTACTTC,CASVRQGGYEQYF
TRBV9,-,TRBJ2-1,-,TGTGCCAGCAGCGTGGAGCGGGCTGGGGGTGGTGAGCAGTTCTTC,CASSVERAGGGEQFF
TRBV29-1,-,TRBJ2-2,few,TGCAGCGTTGATAGCGGGAACACCGGGGAGCTGTTTTTT,CSVDSGNTGELFF
TRBV4-2,-,TRBJ1-2,once,TGTGCCAGCAGCCAAGATCAAAGTCTAAACTATGGCTACACCTTC,CASSQDQSLNYGYTF
TRBV2,TRBD2,TRBJ2-1,-,TGTGCCAGCAGTGAGGGACTAGCGGAGTACAATGAGCAGTTCTTC,CASSEGLAEYNEQFF
TRBV5-4,-,TRBJ2-7,-,TGTGCCAGCAGCGCCGGGACGCAGAGAGCTACCTACGAGCAGTACTTC,CASSAGTQRATYEQYF
TRBV19,-,TRBJ1-2,-,TGTGCCAGTAGTATACAGGCAAGTAGCTATGGCTACACCTTC,CASSIQASSYGYTF
TRBV28,-,TRBJ2-1,-,TGTGCCAGCAGTTTGGGGCAGTGGGACTTTTTCTTC,CASSLGQWDFFF
TRBV5-6,TRBD1,TRBJ2-1,-,TGTGCCAGCAGTTACCGGGACAGGAGTTTCAATGAGCAGTTCTTC,CASSYRDRSFNEQFF
TRBV6-5,TRBD1,TRBJ1-5,-,TGTGCCAGCAGGCCGACAGGGAGCGCTCAGCCCCAGCATTTT,CASRPTGSAQPQHF
TRBV5-6,-,TRBJ1-2,-,TGTGCCAGCAGCTTTCGTACAGCCCATCAGTCCGGCTACACCTTC,CASSFRTAHQSGYTF
TRBV4-2,TRBD2,TRBJ2-3,once,TGTGCCAGCAGCCACGGACTAGCGGAACTTAGCACAGATACGCAGTATTTT,CASSHGLAELSTDTQYF
TRBV28,TRBD1,TRBJ1-5,-,TGTGCCAGCAGTGGGACAGGGGTCAGCAATCAGCCCCAGCATTTT,CASSGTGVSNQPQHF
TRBV7-9,TRBD1,TRBJ2-3,-,TGTGCCAGCAGCTTTTCGGGACAGGGGGGAGATACGCAGTATTTT,CASSFSGQGGDTQYF
TRBV16,TRBD1,TRBJ2-2,-,TGTGCCAGCAGCCGACCGACAGGGATTGGCACCGGGGAGCTGTTTTTT,CASSRPTGIGTGELFF
TRBV30,TRBD1,TRBJ1-1,-,TGTGCCTGGAACAGGGGGCGAAACACTGAAGCTTTCTTT,CAWNRGRNTEAFF
TRBV6-6,-,TRBJ1-1,few,TGTGCCAGCTGTATGACTGGAGGGACTGAAGCTTTCTTT,CASCMTGGTEAFF
TRBV6-4,-,TRBJ2-1,-,TGTGCCAGCAGATTTGCGGACACACCCTACAATGAGCAGTTCTTC,CASRFADTPYNEQFF
TRBV28,-,TRBJ2-7,once,TGTGCCAGCAGCCCCGACAGGAGCACGTACGAGCAGTACTTC,CASSPDRSTYEQYF
TRBV9,-,TRBJ2-3,-,TGTGCCAGCAGCATCCGGTCATTAGCGGATACGCAGTATTTT,CASSIRSLADTQYF
TRBV7-3,TRBD1,TRBJ2-1,-,TGTGCCAGCAGCTTAAAGGGACAGGGGAGCGGGGATGAGCAGTTCTTC,CASSLKGQGSGDEQFF
TRBV27,-,TRBJ2-7,-,TGTGCCAGCAGTTTGCGCATAGTGGGCGGCAGTTCCTACGAGCAGTACTTC,CASSLRIVGGSSYEQYF
TRBV15,TRBD2,TRBJ2-1,-,TGTGCCACCAGCAGAGATCCAACGGGAGGTCACAATGAGCAGTTCTTC,CATSRDPTGGHNEQFF
TRBV5-1,-,TRBJ2-1,-,TGCGCCAGCAGCTTGGAGGCGGGATACAATGAGCAGTTCTTC,CASSLEAGYNEQFF
TRBV10-3,TRBD1,TRBJ2-6,-,TGTGCCATCAGTACAGGGGCTCTAGGGGCCAACGTCCTGACTTTC,CAISTGALGANVLTF
TRBV5-6,-,TRBJ1-4,-,TGTGCCAGCAGCTTGGGAGTGGCGTTGGGAAAACTGTTTTTT,CASSLGVALGKLFF